This TCR beta chain was recorded in a study of shared clonotypes between healthy human individuals. Whole-study results and caveats: Shared clonotypes across all four donors exceeded non-shared ones in generation probability. Rarefaction revealed incomplete sorted-subset sequencing despite large depth. Sequencing depth was predicted to influence how clonotypes are shared among donors.

For this clone: Its antigen is not identified.

Cells designated naive CD8 were CD45RO-negative and were positively selected for CCR7, with terminally differentiated effector memory CD45RA+ cells excluded. Every subset had its genomic DNA shared out evenly among several immunoSEQ plates. Profiled with immunoSEQ multiplex PCR; TCRdb holds only in-frame clones, not every one. Here the sample spans 560,000 or so clones, about 96% being singletons. Germline CDR1 MNHEY, CDR2 SMNVEV (reference sequence). The CDR3 runs to 14 residues. Unmatched junction bases numbered 8, after V lost 8 bases and J lost 4 bases. Sequenced material: naive CD8+ T cells sorted from blood. The sequence was collected from a woman aged 25 to 45 in good health. The chain couples TRBV27 to TRBJ1-2; the match to TRBD1 covers 9 bases. CDR3 amino acids: CASSVGQGSYGYTF. The CDR3 nucleotides read TGTGCCAGCTCAGTCGGACAGGGGAGCTATGGCTACACCTTC.